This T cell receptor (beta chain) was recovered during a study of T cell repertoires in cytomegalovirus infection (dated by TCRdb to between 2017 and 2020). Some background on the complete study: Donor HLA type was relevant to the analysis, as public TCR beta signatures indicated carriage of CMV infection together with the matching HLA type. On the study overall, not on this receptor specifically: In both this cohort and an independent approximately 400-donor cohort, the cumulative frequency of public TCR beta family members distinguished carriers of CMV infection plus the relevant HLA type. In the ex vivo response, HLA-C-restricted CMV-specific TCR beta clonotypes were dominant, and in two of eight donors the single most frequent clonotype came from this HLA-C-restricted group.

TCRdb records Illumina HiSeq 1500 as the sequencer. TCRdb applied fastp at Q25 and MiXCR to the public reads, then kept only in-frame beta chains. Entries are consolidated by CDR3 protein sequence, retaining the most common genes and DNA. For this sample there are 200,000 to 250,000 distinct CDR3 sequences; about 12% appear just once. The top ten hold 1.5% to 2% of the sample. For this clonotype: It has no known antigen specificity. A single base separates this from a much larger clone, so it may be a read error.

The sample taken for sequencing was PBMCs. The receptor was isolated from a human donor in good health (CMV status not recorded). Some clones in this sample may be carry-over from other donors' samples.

The DNA sequence is TGTGCCACCAGTGAGGGTCCCTCAAGCGAGCAGTACTTC. The resulting protein is CATSEGPSSEQYF. Recombination connected TRBV24-1 to TRBJ2-7, with no D gene named confidently. Trimming removed 4 bases from V and 6 bases from J, leaving 12 bases between the germline ends. CDR1 and CDR2 (KGHDR, SFDVKD) derive from the germline V gene. The CDR3 holds 13 amino acids from the cysteine to the phenylalanine. Here the CDR3 DNA is all that survives: 39 bases in frame from base 1.